A selection of T cell receptor beta chains follows, all from one sample in a study of blood T cell repertoires in COVID-19. The protocol was immunoSEQ multiplex PCR, while the TCRdb copy is restricted to in-frame clones and leaves out a portion. The sample has some 140,000 clones, roughly 84% seen once. The sequencing sample was made of peripheral blood. The receptors shown here come from a man aged 60 to 75 with COVID-19, enrolled during active disease. Each CDR3 is given with its conserved first and last residue. A D gene is named only where the DNA matches it firmly. Expanded clones get a size class; other rows say once, few or many, or leave the size out.

TRBJ1-3	NA	TRBV12-5	NA	CASGLSASGNTIYF	TGTGCTAGTGGTTTGTCGGCCTCAGGCAACACCATATATTTT
TRBJ1-3	TRBD1	TRBV7-8	NA	CASSLAMTGGGNTIYF	TGTGCCAGCAGCTTAGCGATGACAGGGGGCGGGAACACCATATATTTT
TRBJ1-5	NA	TRBV19	NA	CASSMGLSEPQHF	TGTGCCAGTAGTATGGGTTTAAGCGAGCCCCAGCATTTT
TRBJ1-1	TRBD1	TRBV7-9	NA	CASSSDRAYTEAFF	TGTGCCAGCAGCTCCGACAGGGCATACACTGAAGCTTTCTTT
TRBJ1-2	TRBD1	TRBV14	NA	CASSPLQGAVGYTF	TGTGCCAGCAGCCCATTACAGGGGGCGGTTGGCTACACCTTC
TRBJ2-7	TRBD2	TRBV10-3	few	CAITDRLAGGYEQYF	TGTGCCATCACCGACAGACTAGCGGGGGGCTACGAGCAGTACTTC
TRBJ1-1	NA	TRBV27	once	CASKGDGNTEAFF	TGTGCCAGCAAGGGGGACGGGAACACTGAAGCTTTCTTT
TRBJ1-5	NA	TRBV6-5	few	CASSYWAGKQPQHF	TGTGCCAGCAGTTACTGGGCAGGGAAGCAGCCCCAGCATTTT
TRBJ2-1	TRBD2	TRBV5-1	NA	CASSSLAGGPIEQFF	TGCGCCAGCAGCTCGCTAGCGGGGGGGCCAATAGAGCAGTTCTTC
TRBJ1-2	NA	TRBV5-1	once	CASSYTGFAYGYTF	TGCGCCAGCAGCTATACAGGGTTCGCCTATGGCTACACCTTC
TRBJ2-5	NA	TRBV4-1	once	CASSLAGGAQETQYF	TGCGCCAGCAGCCTGGCTGGCGGGGCACAAGAGACCCAGTACTTC
TRBJ1-1	TRBD1	TRBV28	NA	CASKSGQGGRAAFF	TGTGCCAGCAAGTCGGGACAGGGAGGCCGGGCAGCTTTCTTT
TRBJ1-6	TRBD1	TRBV7-8	NA	CASSSDRGGNSPLHF	TGTGCCAGCAGCTCCGACAGGGGTGGTAATTCACCCCTCCACTTT
TRBJ2-2	NA	TRBV30	NA	CAWGTGLNTGELFF	TGTGCCTGGGGAACAGGCTTGAACACCGGGGAGCTGTTTTTT
TRBJ1-2	TRBD1	TRBV5-6	NA	CASSLRQGVGYTF	TGTGCCAGCAGCTTGCGTCAGGGGGTTGGCTACACCTTC
TRBJ1-5	TRBD1	TRBV19	NA	CASSLRRTGNNQPQHF	TGTGCCAGTAGCCTTAGGAGGACAGGGAACAATCAGCCCCAGCATTTT
TRBJ1-2	NA	TRBV3-1/TRBV3-2	NA	CASSQNDRLGHGYTF	TGTGCCAGCAGCCAAAACGACAGGCTAGGCCATGGCTACACCTTC
TRBJ2-2	NA	TRBV5-1	once	CASSPTQLDTGELFF	TGCGCCAGCAGCCCAACACAGCTCGACACCGGGGAGCTGTTTTTT
TRBJ1-1	NA	TRBV7-9	NA	CASSPSRGYTEAFF	TGTGCCAGCAGCCCATCAAGGGGGTACACTGAAGCTTTCTTT